The present TCR beta chain was sequenced within a study of cytomegalovirus exposure and HLA in healthy donors (dated by TCRdb to about 2017). As for the study more broadly: An earlier analysis of several hundred of the donors reported approximately 270 Gb of sequence data and some 120 million unique TCR beta sequences from approximately 180 million T cells. Donor age, sex, ethnicity and CMV serostatus were compiled alongside the repertoire data. The study aimed to test whether signatures of past pathogen exposure could be identified by cataloging public T cell receptors. On average, 235,054 unique TCR beta nucleotide sequences were sequenced per donor among 398 genotyped donors of the cohort, with around 19% of those sequences being non-productive. A few DR-DQ haplotypes were treated as single units for association and clustering because of strong linkage in the cohort. To predict cytomegalovirus infection status, the study combined high-throughput TCR immunosequencing, statistical association of individual TCRs with disease status, and machine learning. An early release covering over 500 HLA-typed donors comprised about 310 gigabases of sequencing data and 85 million or so unique TCR sequences. Rather than using new phenotypic data, the later analysis identified candidate immune exposures from TCR beta sequences and from how often those sequences occurred across donors. To study patterns of TCR occurrence, a later analysis re-analyzed previously published TCR beta repertoires from 666 donors and added high-resolution HLA genotyping. All discovery cohort repertoires had been generated on a single sequencing platform. The study used immunosequencing to profile the T cell repertoires of approximately 630 subjects and linked those repertoires to cytomegalovirus serostatus. The genetic ancestry cluster associated with self-reported Caucasian donors included roughly 84% of the roughly 380 genotyped donors. In addition to the first cohort of about 650 subjects, a separate validation cohort of approximately 130 different subjects was used. An earlier analysis of 500 to 650 of the donors applied high-throughput TCR beta sequencing to assess whether each TCR beta V gene segment acted as functional or pseudogenic. HLA typing covered class I and class II loci at four-digit resolution. A later genetic analysis used genome-wide SNP genotypes for about 65% of the roughly 700 donors, treating that subset as a discovery cohort. Typing coverage differed by locus: A, B, C, DRB1 and DQB1 were typed in roughly 620-640 donors, DQA1 in 522, DPA1 in 600 to 610, and DPB1 in about 450.

Taken from cysteine to phenylalanine, the CDR3 has 16 residues. Only CDR3 DNA remains: 48 bases, in frame from the first base. Broader findings and caveats from the paper: The classifier was reported to diagnose cytomegalovirus status with high specificity and sensitivity in both the original and validation cohorts. For the cohort, immune exposure information was limited to CMV serostatus. According to a later analysis, parvovirus B19, influenza, CMV and Epstein-Barr virus appeared linked to several top co-occurrence clusters. Correlated functional status among segregating V segments might reflect linkage disequilibrium, but an unknown experimental factor could not be ruled out. Compared with the 666-donor mean, donors in an Asian-associated ancestry cluster had fewer N-insertions in productive TCRs, according to a later genetic analysis. Most TCR sequences were seen in very few donors, while some public TCRs were found in many individuals. Three of the identified cytomegalovirus-associated TCR beta chains were confirmed in vitro to be specific for cytomegalovirus antigens. The cohort was sequenced for TCR beta chains only, and without alpha or paired-chain data the features that could be detected were limited. Presence/absence analyses assumed roughly uniform sequencing depth across donors, an assumption that may not hold. HLA typing was unavailable for some donors at each locus, so association tests used only the typed subset. According to the authors, the approach could potentially be generalized to other disease states and immunological phenotypes. Over 15 rarely observed V segments, including chromosome 9 orphons, were excluded from the earlier analysis of 550 to 700 of the donors because counts were too low. In a later analysis, about 16,000 TCR beta sequences were associated with specific HLA alleles at a false discovery rate of 0.05. In a later analysis, the rate of TCR association differed among HLA loci, with DRB1 alleles having the most associated TCRs and HLA-C alleles having the fewest. In a later analysis, HLA-associated TCR beta chains showed more clonal expansion and lower generation probabilities than non-associated chains that were equally common. In an earlier analysis of around 500 of the donors, most TCR beta V segments appeared in productive rearrangements about 90% or about 30% of the time, broadly matching IMGT annotations. In the study, some 160 TCR beta chains were listed as associated with cytomegalovirus. A cluster of highly shared sequence variants was judged likely to be a technical artifact of the sequencing pipeline. A further reported finding was that TCR beta sequences accurately predicted the HLA-A and HLA-B alleles for most subjects in the first cohort. A later analysis found that most CMV-associated TCR beta chains appeared HLA-restricted, with HLA associations seemingly driven largely by CMV exposure. An association between a missense DCLRE1C variant and V-gene and J-gene trimming of TCR beta chains was found in a later genetic analysis and replicated in an independent cohort. Strong co-occurrence of HLA alleles, especially DR and DQ, made assigning TCR associations to individual alleles difficult. The 87-base-pair reads could not distinguish some IMGT-functional V segments, including TRBV6-2 and TRBV6-3, so those segments were excluded.

In total, 600 or so healthy bone marrow donors made up the cohort. All cohort members were sampled while nominally healthy, although unrecorded immune exposures were likely present. The donor was CMV seropositive and belonged to the group of a few hundred seropositive cohort members. A peripheral blood sample was provided by each donor, and peripheral blood mononuclear cells were used for TCR beta sequencing. The Qiagen DNeasy Blood Extraction Kit was used to extract genomic DNA from the blood cell samples. With regard to this clone: What this receptor recognizes is not known. Nothing much larger sits one base from this clone, and base qualities are not available.

Library preparation employed the immunoSEQ multiplex PCR assay. For the multiplex PCR, a mixture combining 60 forward primers for TCR Vbeta segments and 13 reverse primers for TCR Jbeta segments was used. The CDR3 region of rearranged TCR beta genes was amplified from genomic DNA with a multiplex PCR assay. The Illumina HiSeq System was used to sequence the amplified TCR beta libraries as 87-base-pair reads. The study's own analysis went as follows. A later analysis counted tens of millions of unique TCR beta chains across the 670 or so repertoires, and roughly 11 million of these chains were shared by at least two donors. Raw reads were error-corrected and collapsed into unique sequences by a nearest-neighbor algorithm in which closely related sequences were merged to remove PCR and sequencing errors. CDR3 sequences were aligned to IMGT reference sequences to assign V, D and J gene segments. For a sequence to be retained, a match of at least six nucleotides was required to both a V gene segment and a J gene segment. A rearrangement was called productive if the CDR3 had no stop codons and remained in frame with V and J, and every other rearrangement was called non-productive. CDR3 was defined according to IMGT convention as the region running from the second conserved V-encoded cysteine to the conserved J-encoded phenylalanine. Sequences without an unambiguous match to a single V gene segment were excluded from the earlier analysis of about 600 of the donors. In an earlier analysis of 587 of the donors, V segments were called functional above 56.7% productive rearrangements and were called segregating when the between-donor standard deviation exceeded 5%. A statistical classification framework was built to diagnose cytomegalovirus status from the catalog of TCR beta chain sequences. In a later analysis, V and J genes were assigned by comparing TCR nucleotide sequences against IMGT/GENE-DB human TR gene sequences. In a later analysis, CDR3 sequences and most-parsimonious VDJ recombination scenarios were assigned using the TCRdist pipeline. In a later analysis, each TCR beta chain was defined by its CDR3 amino acid sequence together with its V-gene family, and reads without a unique V-gene family were excluded. As a way to deal with suspected cross-contamination and a sequencing artifact, a later analysis dropped 592 nucleotide sequences that were highly shared and had low generation probability. For each public chain, a later analysis derived a clonal expansion index from normalized ranks of inferred template counts within each repertoire. In a later analysis, generation probabilities were computed with a VDJ recombination model fitted to out-of-frame rearrangements, and the resulting probabilities were checked against IGoR. A later analysis scored TCR-TCR, TCR-HLA and TCR-CMV co-occurrence with hypergeometric tests, applying a repertoire-size bias correction to TCR pairs. To estimate false discovery rates, a later analysis permuted the HLA or CMV assignments 20 times. In a later analysis, co-occurring TCRs were grouped using DBSCAN, and TCRdist sequence similarity was added for clustering within HLA-allele-positive subsets. Co-occurrence clustering excluded repertoires with fewer than 30,000 or more than 120,000 public chains, plus five with anomalous nucleotide sharing. TCRdb retrieved this table from immuneACCESS and kept in-frame rearrangements only. Not all clones are present; in checked studies, unresolved V genes account for under half, and no reason is known for the remainder. V and J calls and clone size are as listed in that table; D and trimming were resolved from the DNA. The sample table records 40,000 or so clones; about 90% of these occur just once. The biggest ten clones account for around 8% of the sample.

This TCR was recovered from a woman aged 40 to 49 in good health and CMV-seropositive. The sample taken for sequencing was PBMCs. The chain was built from TRBV1 and TRBJ2-2; the listed D gene, TRBD2, was not tested against the DNA. TRBV1 is flagged as a pseudogene. Read as DNA, the sequence is TGCACCAGCAGATTAAAGGCGGGAGGGCCAACCGGGGAGCTGTTTTTT. Its coded protein is CTSRLKAGGPTGELFF.